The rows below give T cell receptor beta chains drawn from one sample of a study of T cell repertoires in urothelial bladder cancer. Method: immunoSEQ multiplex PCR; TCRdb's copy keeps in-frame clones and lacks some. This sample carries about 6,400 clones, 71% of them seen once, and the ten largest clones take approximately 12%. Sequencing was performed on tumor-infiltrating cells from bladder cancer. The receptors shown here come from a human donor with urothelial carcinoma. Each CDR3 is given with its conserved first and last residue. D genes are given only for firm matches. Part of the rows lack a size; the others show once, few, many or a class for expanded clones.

cdr3_nt: TGTGCCAGCAGTTACTCCCAGGGGGAGAATGGCTACACCTTC
cdr3_aa: CASSYSQGENGYTF
v_call: TRBV6-5
j_call: TRBJ1-2
clone_size: -
d_call: TRBD1

cdr3_nt: TGTGCCAGCAGTGATTCAGGGGGGCTTAGCTATGGCTACACCTTC
cdr3_aa: CASSDSGGLSYGYTF
v_call: TRBV6-1
j_call: TRBJ1-2
clone_size: -
d_call: TRBD1

cdr3_nt: TGCGCCAGCAGCTTCCGGGAGGCTGGCCACGACACTGAAGCTTTCTTT
cdr3_aa: CASSFREAGHDTEAFF
v_call: TRBV5-1
j_call: TRBJ1-1
clone_size: -
d_call: -

cdr3_nt: TGTGCCAGCGGCCAAACGTATGGCTACACCTTC
cdr3_aa: CASGQTYGYTF
v_call: TRBV6-1
j_call: TRBJ1-2
clone_size: once
d_call: -

cdr3_nt: TGTGCCAGCAGTTTGACAGGGAACATGAACACTGAAGCTTTCTTT
cdr3_aa: CASSLTGNMNTEAFF
v_call: TRBV27
j_call: TRBJ1-1
clone_size: -
d_call: TRBD1

cdr3_nt: TGTGCCAGCAGTACACAGGGTACAGATACGCAGTATTTT
cdr3_aa: CASSTQGTDTQYF
v_call: TRBV6-1
j_call: TRBJ2-3
clone_size: -
d_call: -

cdr3_nt: TGCAGCGTTGATCCGGGAGGGTCCGGGGAGCTGTTTTTT
cdr3_aa: CSVDPGGSGELFF
v_call: TRBV29-1
j_call: TRBJ2-2
clone_size: -
d_call: TRBD2

cdr3_nt: TGTGCCAGCAGTTCCCCGGGGGGGCCTGGGGCCAACGTCCTGACTTTC
cdr3_aa: CASSSPGGPGANVLTF
v_call: TRBV5-4
j_call: TRBJ2-6
clone_size: -
d_call: TRBD2

cdr3_nt: TGTGCCAGCAGTTACCTTGGACAGGGACGCTACACCTTC
cdr3_aa: CASSYLGQGRYTF
v_call: TRBV6-5
j_call: TRBJ1-2
clone_size: few
d_call: TRBD1

cdr3_nt: TGTGCCAGCAGTTTCGATGGGGGAGAAAAACTGTTTTTT
cdr3_aa: CASSFDGGEKLFF
v_call: TRBV28
j_call: TRBJ1-4
clone_size: -
d_call: -